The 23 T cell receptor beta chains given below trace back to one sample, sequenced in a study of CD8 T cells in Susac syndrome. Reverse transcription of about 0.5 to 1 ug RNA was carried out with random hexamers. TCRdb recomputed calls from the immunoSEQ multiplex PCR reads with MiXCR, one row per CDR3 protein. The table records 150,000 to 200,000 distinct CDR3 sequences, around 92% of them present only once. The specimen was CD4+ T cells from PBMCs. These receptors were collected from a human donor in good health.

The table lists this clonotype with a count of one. The CDR3 sequence: CASSVQGNTEAFF. The CDR3 DNA reads as TGTGCCAGCAGCGTACAGGGGAACACTGAAGCTTTCTTT. This rearrangement joins TRBV7-3 to TRBJ1-1; possibly TRBD1 for D (6 bases). V lost 5 bases, J lost 1 base, and 8 bases lay in between. CDR1 SGHTA and CDR2 FQGTGA come from the germline V gene. The CDR3 contains 13 residues.

In nucleotides, the CDR3 is TGTGCCAGCAGCTTGGTTAGGGAAGGGGGCGAGCAGTACTTC. This gives the protein CASSLVREGGEQYF. The chain has TRBV5-4 and TRBJ2-7, with a weak D call TRBD1 (6 bases). V dropped 0 bases and J dropped 6 bases, with 13 bases sitting between them. Germline loops: CDR1 SGHNT, CDR2 YYREEE (reference sequence). There are 14 residues in the CDR3.

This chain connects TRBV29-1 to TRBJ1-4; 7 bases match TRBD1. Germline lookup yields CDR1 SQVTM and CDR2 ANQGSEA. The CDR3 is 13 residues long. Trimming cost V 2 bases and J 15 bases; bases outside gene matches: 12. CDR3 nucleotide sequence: TGCAGCGTTGAACTGGGACAGCCTAAGGGGGTGTTTTTT. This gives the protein CSVELGQPKGVFF.

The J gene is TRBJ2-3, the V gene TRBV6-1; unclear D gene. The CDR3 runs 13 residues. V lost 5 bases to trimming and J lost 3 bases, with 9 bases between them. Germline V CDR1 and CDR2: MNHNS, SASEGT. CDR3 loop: CASSYLGTDTQYF. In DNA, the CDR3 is TGTGCCAGCAGTTATTTAGGGACAGATACGCAGTATTTT.

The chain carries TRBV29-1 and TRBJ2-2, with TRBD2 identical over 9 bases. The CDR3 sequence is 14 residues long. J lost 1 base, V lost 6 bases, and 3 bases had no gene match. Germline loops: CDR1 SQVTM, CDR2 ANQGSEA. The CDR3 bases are TGCAGCGTCGGGACTAGCCTGAACACCGGGGAGCTGTTTTTT. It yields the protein CSVGTSLNTGELFF.

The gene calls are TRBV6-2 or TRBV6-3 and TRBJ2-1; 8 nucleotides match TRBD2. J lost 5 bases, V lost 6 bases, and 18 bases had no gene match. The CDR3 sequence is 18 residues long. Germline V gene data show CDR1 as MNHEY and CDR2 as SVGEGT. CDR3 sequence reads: CASSPHGTAGDPDNEQFF. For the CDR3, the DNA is TGTGCCAGCAGCCCCCATGGCACAGCGGGAGATCCTGACAATGAGCAGTTCTTC.

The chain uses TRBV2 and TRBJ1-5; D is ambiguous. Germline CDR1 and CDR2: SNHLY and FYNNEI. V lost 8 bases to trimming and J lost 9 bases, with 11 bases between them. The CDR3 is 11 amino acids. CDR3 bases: TGTGCCAGCTGCTCAGAAGGGCCCCAGCATTTT. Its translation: CASCSEGPQHF.

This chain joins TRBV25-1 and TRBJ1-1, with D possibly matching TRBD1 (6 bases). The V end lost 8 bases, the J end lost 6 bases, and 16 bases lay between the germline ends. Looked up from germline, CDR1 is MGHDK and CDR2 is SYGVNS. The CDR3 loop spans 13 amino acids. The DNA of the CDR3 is TGTGCCAGCCACAAACAGGGATCTGCTGAAGCTTTCTTT. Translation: CASHKQGSAEAFF. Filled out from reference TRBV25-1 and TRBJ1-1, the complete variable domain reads EADIYQTPRYLVIGTGKKITLECSQTMGHDKMYWYQQDPGMELHLIHYSYGVNSTEKGDLSSESTVSRIRTEHFPLTLESARPSHTSQYLCASHKQGSAEAFFGQGTRLTVV.

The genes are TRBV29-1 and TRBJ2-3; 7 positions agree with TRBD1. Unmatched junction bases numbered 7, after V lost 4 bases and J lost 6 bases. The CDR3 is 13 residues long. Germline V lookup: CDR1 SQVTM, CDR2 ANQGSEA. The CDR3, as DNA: TGCAGCGTTGGACAGGGAAGCATCGATACGCAGTATTTT. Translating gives CSVGQGSIDTQYF.

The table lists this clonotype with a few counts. In DNA, the CDR3 is TGTGCCAGCAGCCGGACGGGGACGGGCTACAATGAGCAGTTCTTC. It translates to CASSRTGTGYNEQFF. The chain has TRBV28 and TRBJ2-1; either TRBD1 or TRBD2 may fit D (5 bases each). The CDR3 length is 15 residues. Germline V gene sequence: CDR1 MDHEN, CDR2 SYDVKM. V gave up 6 bases and J gave up 3 bases, with 15 bases separating them.

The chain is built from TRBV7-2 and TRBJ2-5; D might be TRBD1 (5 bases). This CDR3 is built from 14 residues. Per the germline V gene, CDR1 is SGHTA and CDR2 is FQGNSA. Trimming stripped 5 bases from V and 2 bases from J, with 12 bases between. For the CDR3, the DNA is TGTGCCAGCAGCCTCGACAGCCTTCAAGAGACCCAGTACTTC. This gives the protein CASSLDSLQETQYF.

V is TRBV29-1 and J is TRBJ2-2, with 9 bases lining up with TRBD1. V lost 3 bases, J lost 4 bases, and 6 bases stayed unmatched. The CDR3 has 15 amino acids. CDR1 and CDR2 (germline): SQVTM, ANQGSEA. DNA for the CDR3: TGCAGCGTTGATGCCGGGACAGGGAGCACCGGGGAGCTGTTTTTT. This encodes CSVDAGTGSTGELFF.

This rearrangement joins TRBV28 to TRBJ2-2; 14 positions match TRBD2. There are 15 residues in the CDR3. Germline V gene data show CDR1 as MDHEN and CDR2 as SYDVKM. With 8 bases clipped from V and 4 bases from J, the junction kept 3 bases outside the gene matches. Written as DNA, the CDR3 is TGTGCCAGCTCCGGACTAGCGGGAGGCACCGGGGAGCTGTTTTTT. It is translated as CASSGLAGGTGELFF.

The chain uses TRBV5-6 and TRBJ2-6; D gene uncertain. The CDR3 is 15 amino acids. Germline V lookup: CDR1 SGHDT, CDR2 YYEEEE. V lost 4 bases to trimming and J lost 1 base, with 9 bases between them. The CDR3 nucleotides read TGTGCCAGCAGCACCGGGTTGTCTGGGGCCAACGTCCTGACTTTC. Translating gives CASSTGLSGANVLTF.

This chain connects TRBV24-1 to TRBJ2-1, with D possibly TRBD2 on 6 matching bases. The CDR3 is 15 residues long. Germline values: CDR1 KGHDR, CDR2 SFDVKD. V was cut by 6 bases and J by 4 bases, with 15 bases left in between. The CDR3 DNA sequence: TGTGCCACCAGTCGATCGGGAGATTTGTACAATGAGCAGTTCTTC. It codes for CATSRSGDLYNEQFF.

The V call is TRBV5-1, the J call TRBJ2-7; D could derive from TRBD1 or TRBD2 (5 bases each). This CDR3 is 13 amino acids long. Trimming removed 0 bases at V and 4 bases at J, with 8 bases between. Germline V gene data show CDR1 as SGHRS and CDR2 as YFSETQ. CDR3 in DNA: TGCGCCAGCAGCTTGGCCAGGGAGTACGAGCAGTACTTC. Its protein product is CASSLAREYEQYF.

The DNA of the CDR3 is TGTGCCAGCTCACAGGCTAGCGGGAGTTTTTACGAGCAGTACTTC. Protein product: CASSQASGSFYEQYF. The chain joins TRBV18 to TRBJ2-7; 10 nucleotides agree with TRBD2. J lost 4 bases, V lost 4 bases, and 7 bases had no gene match. This CDR3 is built from 15 residues. The V gene's germline CDR1 is KGHSH and CDR2 LQKENI.

In nucleotides, the CDR3 is TGTGCCAGCAGCACCGGACTAGCGGGGGGAGGTGAGCAGTTCTTC. Translating it yields CASSTGLAGGGEQFF. The chain has TRBV28 and TRBJ2-1, with 14 bases fitting TRBD2. Germline assignment: CDR1 MDHEN and CDR2 SYDVKM. The CDR3 contains 15 residues. Trimming took 6 bases from V and 9 from J; bases not matched to a gene: 7.

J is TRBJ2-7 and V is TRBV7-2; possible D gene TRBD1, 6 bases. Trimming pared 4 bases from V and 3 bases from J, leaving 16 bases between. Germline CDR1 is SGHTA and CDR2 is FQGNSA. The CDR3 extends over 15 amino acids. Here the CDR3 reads CASSSRNTGFYEQYF. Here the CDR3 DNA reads TGTGCCAGCAGCTCCCGCAATACAGGGTTCTACGAGCAGTACTTC. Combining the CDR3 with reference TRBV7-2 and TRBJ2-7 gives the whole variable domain GAGVSQSPSNKVTEKGKDVELRCDPISGHTALYWYRQSLGQGLEFLIYFQGNSAPDKSGLPSDRFSAERTGGSVSTLTIQRTQQEDSAVYLCASSSRNTGFYEQYFGPGTRLTVT.

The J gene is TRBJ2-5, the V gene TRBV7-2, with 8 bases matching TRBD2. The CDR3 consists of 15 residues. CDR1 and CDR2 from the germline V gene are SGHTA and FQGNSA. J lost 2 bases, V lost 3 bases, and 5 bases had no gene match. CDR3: CASSFQRGSQETQYF. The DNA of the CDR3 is TGTGCCAGCAGCTTCCAGCGGGGGAGTCAAGAGACCCAGTACTTC. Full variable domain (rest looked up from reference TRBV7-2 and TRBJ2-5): GAGVSQSPSNKVTEKGKDVELRCDPISGHTALYWYRQSLGQGLEFLIYFQGNSAPDKSGLPSDRFSAERTGGSVSTLTIQRTQQEDSAVYLCASSFQRGSQETQYFGPGTRLLVL.

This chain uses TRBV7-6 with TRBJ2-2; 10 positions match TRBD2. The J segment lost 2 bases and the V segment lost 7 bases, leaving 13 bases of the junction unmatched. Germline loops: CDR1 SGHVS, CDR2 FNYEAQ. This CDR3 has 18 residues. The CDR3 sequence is CASTPRASGGPNTGELFF. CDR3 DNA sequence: TGTGCCAGCACCCCAAGGGCTAGCGGGGGCCCAAACACCGGGGAGCTGTTTTTT. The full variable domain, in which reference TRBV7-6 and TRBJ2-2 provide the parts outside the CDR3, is GAGVSQSPRYKVTKRGQDVALRCDPISGHVSLYWYRQALGQGPEFLTYFNYEAQQDKSGLPNDRFSAERPEGSISTLTIQRTEQRDSAMYRCASTPRASGGPNTGELFFGEGSRLTVL.

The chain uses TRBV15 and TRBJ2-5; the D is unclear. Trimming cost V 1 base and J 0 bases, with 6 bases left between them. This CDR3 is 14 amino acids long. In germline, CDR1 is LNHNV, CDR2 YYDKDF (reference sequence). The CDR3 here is CATSRGYDQETQYF. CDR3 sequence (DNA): TGTGCCACCAGCAGAGGATATGACCAAGAGACCCAGTACTTC.

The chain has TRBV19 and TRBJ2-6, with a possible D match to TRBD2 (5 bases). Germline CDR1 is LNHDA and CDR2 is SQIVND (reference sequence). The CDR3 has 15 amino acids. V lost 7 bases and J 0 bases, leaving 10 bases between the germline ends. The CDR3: CASKEGSSGANVLTF. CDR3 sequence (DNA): TGTGCCAGTAAGGAAGGGAGCTCTGGGGCCAACGTCCTGACTTTC.